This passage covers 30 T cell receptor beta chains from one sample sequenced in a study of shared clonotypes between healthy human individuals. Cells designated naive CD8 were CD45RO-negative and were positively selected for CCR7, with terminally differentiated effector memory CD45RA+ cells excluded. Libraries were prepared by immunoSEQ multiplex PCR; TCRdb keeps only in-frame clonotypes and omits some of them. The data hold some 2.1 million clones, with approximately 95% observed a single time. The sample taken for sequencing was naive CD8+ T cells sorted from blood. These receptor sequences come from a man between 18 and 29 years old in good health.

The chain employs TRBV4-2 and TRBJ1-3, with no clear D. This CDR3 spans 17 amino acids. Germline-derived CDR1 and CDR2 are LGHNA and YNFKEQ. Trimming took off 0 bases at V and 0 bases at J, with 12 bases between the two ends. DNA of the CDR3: TGTGCCAGCAGCCAAGATTTTAGGCAGCTCTCTGGAAACACCATATATTTT. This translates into CASSQDFRQLSGNTIYF.

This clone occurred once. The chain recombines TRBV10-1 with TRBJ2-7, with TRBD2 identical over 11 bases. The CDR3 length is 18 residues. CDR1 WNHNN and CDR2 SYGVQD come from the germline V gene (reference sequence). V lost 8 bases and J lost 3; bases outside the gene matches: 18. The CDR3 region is CASRRDPQTSGSVYEQYF. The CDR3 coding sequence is TGCGCCAGCCGCAGAGACCCCCAAACTAGCGGGAGTGTCTACGAGCAGTACTTC.

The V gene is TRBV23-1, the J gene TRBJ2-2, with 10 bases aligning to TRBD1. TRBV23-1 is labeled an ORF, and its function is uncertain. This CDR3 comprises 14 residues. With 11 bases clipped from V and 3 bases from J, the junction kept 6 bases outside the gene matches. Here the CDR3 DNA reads TGCGCCGGGAGGACAGGGGGGGACACCGGGGAGCTGTTTTTT. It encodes CAGRTGGDTGELFF.

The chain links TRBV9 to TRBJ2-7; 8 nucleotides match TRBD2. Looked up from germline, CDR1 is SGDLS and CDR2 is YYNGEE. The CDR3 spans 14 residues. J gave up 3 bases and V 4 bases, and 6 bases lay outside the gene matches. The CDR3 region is CASSPSGGRYEQYF. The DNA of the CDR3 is TGTGCCAGCAGCCCCAGCGGGGGTCGCTACGAGCAGTACTTC.

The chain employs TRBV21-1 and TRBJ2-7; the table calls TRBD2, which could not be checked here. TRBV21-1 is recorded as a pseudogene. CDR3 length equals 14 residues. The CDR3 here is CASRPLAATYEQYF. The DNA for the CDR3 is TGTGCCAGCAGGCCACTAGCGGCCACCTACGAGCAGTACTTC.

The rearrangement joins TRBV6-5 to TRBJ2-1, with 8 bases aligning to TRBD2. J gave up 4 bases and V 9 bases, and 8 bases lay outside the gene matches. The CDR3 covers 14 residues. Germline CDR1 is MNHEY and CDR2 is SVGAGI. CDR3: CASSPSGRYNEQFF. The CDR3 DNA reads TGTGCCAGTAGTCCGAGCGGGAGATACAATGAGCAGTTCTTC.

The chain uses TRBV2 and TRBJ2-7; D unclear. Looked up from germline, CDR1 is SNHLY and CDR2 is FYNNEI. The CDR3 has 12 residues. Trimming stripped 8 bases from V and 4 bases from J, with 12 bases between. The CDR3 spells CASYLTVYEQYF. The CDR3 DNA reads TGTGCCAGCTACCTAACAGTATACGAGCAGTACTTC.

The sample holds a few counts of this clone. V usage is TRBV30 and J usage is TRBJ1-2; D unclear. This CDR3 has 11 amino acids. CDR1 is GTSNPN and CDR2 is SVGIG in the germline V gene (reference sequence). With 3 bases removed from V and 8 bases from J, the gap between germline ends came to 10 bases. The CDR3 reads CAWRAPLGYTF. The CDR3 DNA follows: TGTGCCTGGAGGGCCCCCTTGGGCTACACCTTC.

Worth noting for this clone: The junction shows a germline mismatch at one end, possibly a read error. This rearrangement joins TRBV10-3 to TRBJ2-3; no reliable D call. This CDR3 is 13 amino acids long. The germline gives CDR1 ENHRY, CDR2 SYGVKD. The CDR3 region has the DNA TGTGCCATCAGTGATTACGACACAGATATGCAGTATTTT. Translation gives CAISDYDTDMQYF.

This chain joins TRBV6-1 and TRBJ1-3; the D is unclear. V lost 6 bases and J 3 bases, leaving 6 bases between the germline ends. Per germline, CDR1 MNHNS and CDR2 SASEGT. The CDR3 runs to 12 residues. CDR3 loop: CASSLFGNTIYF. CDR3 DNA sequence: TGTGCCAGCAGCCTTTTTGGAAACACCATATATTTT.

Written as DNA, the CDR3 is TGTGCCAGCAGCCTAGGTGTTGCAGGGAACACCGGGGAGCTGTTTTTT. It encodes CASSLGVAGNTGELFF. The J gene is TRBJ2-2, the V gene TRBV5-4, with unresolved D. Germline assignment: CDR1 SGHNT and CDR2 YYREEE (reference sequence). V was trimmed by 4 bases and J by 1 base, leaving 14 bases between them. The CDR3 loop spans 16 amino acids.

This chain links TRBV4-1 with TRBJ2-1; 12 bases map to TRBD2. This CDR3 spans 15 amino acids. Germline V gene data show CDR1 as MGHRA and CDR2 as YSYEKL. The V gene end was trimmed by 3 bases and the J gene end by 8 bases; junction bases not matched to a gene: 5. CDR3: CASSQILAGGYEQFF. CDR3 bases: TGCGCCAGCAGCCAGATTCTAGCGGGAGGGTATGAGCAGTTCTTC.

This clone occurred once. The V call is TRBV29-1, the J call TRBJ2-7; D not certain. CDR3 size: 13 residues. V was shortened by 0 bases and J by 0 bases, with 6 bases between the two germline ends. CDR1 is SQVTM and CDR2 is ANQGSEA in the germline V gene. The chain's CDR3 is CSVEDGLSYEQYF. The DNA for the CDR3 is TGCAGCGTTGAAGATGGGCTCTCCTACGAGCAGTACTTC.

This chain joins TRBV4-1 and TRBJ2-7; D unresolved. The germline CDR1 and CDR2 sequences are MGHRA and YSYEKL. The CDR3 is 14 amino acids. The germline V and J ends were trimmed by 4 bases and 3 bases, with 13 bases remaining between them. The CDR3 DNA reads TGCGCCAGCAGCCGAGATCCGAACTACTACGAGCAGTACTTC. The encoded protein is CASSRDPNYYEQYF.

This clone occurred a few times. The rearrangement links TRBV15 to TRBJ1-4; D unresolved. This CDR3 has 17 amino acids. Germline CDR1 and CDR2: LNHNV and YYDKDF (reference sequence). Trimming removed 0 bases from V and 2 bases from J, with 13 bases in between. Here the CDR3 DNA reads TGTGCCACCAGCAGAGATCAAAAGGGAGGGACTAATGAAAAACTGTTTTTT. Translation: CATSRDQKGGTNEKLFF.

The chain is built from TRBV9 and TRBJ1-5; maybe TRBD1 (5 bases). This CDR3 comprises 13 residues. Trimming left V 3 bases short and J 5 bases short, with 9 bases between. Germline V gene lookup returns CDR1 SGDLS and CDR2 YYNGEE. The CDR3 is CASSGGGDQPQHF. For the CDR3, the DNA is TGTGCCAGCAGCGGGGGCGGGGATCAGCCCCAGCATTTT.

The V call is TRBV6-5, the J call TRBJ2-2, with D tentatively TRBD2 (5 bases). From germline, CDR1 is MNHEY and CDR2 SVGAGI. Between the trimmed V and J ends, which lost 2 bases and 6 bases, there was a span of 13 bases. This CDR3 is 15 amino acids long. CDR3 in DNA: TGTGCCAGCAGTTACCAGGCGGGTTCGGCCGGGGAGCTGTTTTTT. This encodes CASSYQAGSAGELFF.

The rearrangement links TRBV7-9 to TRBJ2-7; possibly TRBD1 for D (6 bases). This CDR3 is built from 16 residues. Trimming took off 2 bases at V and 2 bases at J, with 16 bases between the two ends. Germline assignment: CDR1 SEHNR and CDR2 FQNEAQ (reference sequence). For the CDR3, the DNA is TGTGCCAGCAGCTTACCGGGGACACTCGGAACCTACGAGCAGTACTTC. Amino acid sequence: CASSLPGTLGTYEQYF.

CDR3 bases: TGCGCCAGCAGCCAAGAGGACAGGGTGGGATCAGGTAATGAAAAACTGTTTTTT. Residues: CASSQEDRVGSGNEKLFF. The V call is TRBV4-3, the J call TRBJ1-4; 8 bases are shared with TRBD1. CDR3 length equals 18 residues. Germline assignment: CDR1 LGHNA and CDR2 YSLEER. The ends lost 0 bases at V and 4 bases at J; junction bases unmatched: 10.

The chain's CDR3 is CASSLAETGGLGYGYTF. In nucleotides, the CDR3 is TGCGCCAGCAGCTTGGCCGAGACAGGGGGATTAGGCTATGGCTACACCTTC. The genes are TRBV5-1 and TRBJ1-2; 9 bases match TRBD1. Germline values: CDR1 SGHRS, CDR2 YFSETQ. V trimming: 0 bases; J trimming: 4 bases; junction bases outside the gene matches: 10. This CDR3 is built from 17 residues.

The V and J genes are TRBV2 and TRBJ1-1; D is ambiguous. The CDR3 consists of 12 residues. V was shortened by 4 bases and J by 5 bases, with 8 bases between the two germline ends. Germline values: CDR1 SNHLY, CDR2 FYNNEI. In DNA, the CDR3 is TGTGCCAGCAGTGGGAAGTGGACTGAAGCTTTCTTT. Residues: CASSGKWTEAFF.

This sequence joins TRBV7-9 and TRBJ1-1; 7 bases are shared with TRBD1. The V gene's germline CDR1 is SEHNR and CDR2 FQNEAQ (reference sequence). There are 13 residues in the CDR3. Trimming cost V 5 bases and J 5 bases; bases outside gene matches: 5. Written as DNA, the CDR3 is TGTGCCAGCAGCCAAAACAGGGGAACTGAAGCTTTCTTT. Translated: CASSQNRGTEAFF.

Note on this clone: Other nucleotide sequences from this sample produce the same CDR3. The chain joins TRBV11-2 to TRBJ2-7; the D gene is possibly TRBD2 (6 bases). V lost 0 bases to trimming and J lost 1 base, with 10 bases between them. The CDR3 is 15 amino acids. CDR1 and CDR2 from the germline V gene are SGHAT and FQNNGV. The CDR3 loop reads CASSLDLAGSYEQYF. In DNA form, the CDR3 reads TGTGCCAGCAGCTTAGATTTGGCGGGATCCTACGAGCAGTACTTC.

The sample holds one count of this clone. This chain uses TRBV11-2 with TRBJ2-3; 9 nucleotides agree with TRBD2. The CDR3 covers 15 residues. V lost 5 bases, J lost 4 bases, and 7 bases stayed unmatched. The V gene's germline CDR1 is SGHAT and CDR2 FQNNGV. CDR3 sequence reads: CASSPRGGLADTQYF. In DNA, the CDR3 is TGTGCCAGCAGCCCGCGGGGGGGCCTGGCAGATACGCAGTATTTT.

CDR3 nucleotide sequence: TGCGCCAGCAGCCAAGGTTGGGGACAGGGGCTCGATCAGCCCCAGCATTTT. It yields the protein CASSQGWGQGLDQPQHF. This chain uses TRBV4-1 with TRBJ1-5; 10 positions agree with TRBD1. The germline CDR1 and CDR2 sequences are MGHRA and YSYEKL. CDR3 size: 17 residues. V shed 1 base, J shed 5 bases, and the junction held 8 bases outside the gene matches.

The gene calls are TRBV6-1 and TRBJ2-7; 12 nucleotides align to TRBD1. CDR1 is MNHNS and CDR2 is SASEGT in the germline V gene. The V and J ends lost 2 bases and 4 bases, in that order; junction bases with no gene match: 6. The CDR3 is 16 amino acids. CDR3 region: CASSELGGQGAYEQYF. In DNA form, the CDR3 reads TGTGCCAGCAGTGAACTCGGGGGACAGGGGGCTTACGAGCAGTACTTC.

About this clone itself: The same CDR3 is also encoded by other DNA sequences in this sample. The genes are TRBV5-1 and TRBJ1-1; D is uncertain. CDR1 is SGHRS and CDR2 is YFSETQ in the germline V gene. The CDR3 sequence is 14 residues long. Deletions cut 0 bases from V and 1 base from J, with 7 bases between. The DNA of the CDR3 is TGCGCCAGCAGCTTGGCTTCTTCGAACACTGAAGCTTTCTTT. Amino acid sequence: CASSLASSNTEAFF.

CDR3 sequence (DNA): TGTGCCACCAGCAGAGGTCCCGGGACAGGGGCGGGTTACAATGAGCAGTTCTTC. Translating gives CATSRGPGTGAGYNEQFF. The genes are TRBV15 and TRBJ2-1, with 10 positions matching TRBD1. Germline loops: CDR1 LNHNV, CDR2 YYDKDF (reference sequence). V lost 1 base and J lost 4; bases outside the gene matches: 10. The CDR3 consists of 18 residues.

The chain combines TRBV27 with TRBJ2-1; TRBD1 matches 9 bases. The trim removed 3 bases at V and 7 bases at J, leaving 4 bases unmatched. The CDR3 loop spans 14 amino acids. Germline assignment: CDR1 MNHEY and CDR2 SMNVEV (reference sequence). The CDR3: CASSFGQGNNEQFF. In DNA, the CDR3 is TGTGCCAGCAGTTTTGGACAGGGGAATAATGAGCAGTTCTTC.

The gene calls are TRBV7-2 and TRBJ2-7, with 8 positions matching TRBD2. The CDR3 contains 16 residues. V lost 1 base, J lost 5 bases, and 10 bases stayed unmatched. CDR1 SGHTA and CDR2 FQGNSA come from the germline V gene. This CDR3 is CASSLEVGRAGNEQYF. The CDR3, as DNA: TGTGCCAGCAGCTTAGAGGTCGGGAGGGCCGGGAACGAGCAGTACTTC.